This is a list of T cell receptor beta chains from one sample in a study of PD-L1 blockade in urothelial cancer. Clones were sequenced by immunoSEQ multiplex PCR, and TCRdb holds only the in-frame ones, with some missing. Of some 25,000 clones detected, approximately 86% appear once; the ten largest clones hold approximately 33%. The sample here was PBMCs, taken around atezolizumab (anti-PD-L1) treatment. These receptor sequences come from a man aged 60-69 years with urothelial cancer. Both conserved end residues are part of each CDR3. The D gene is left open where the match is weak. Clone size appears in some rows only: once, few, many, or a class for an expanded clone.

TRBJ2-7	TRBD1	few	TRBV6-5	TGTGCCAGCAGCCAAACCCGGACAGGGGCCGAGCAGTACTTC	CASSQTRTGAEQYF
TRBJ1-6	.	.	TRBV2	TGTGCCAGCATCGAGGACAGCAATAATTCACCCCTCCACTTT	CASIEDSNNSPLHF
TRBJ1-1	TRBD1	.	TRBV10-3	TGTGCCATCAGTGACAGGGGGCCGTGGAACACTGAAGCTTTCTTT	CAISDRGPWNTEAFF
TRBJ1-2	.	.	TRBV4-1	TGCGCCAGCAGCTCGACTGCTAACTATGGCTACACCTTC	CASSSTANYGYTF
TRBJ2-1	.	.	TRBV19	TGTGCCAGTAGTATCGGGGGGCCCCGCTCCTACAATGAGCAGTTCTTC	CASSIGGPRSYNEQFF
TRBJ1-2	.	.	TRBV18	TGTGCCAGCTCCCCCTCCGGGGAAGGATATGGCTACACCTTC	CASSPSGEGYGYTF
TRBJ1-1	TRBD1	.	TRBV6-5	TGTGCCAGCAGTTACTCGGGGACAGCGAACACTGAAGCTTTCTTT	CASSYSGTANTEAFF
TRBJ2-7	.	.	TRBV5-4	TGTGCCAGCAGCCGCGGACTGGGCTCCTACGAGCAGTACTTC	CASSRGLGSYEQYF
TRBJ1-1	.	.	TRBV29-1	TGCAGCGTAGCTAGGAGGCGGAACACTGAAGCTTTCTTT	CSVARRRNTEAFF
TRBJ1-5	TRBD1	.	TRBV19	TGTGCCACCCAGGGGGTCGGAGGGGCACAACCCCAGCATTTT	CATQGVGGAQPQHF
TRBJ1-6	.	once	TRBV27	TGTGCCAGCAGTTTGAGATGGACGGGAGATAATTCACCCCTCCACTTT	CASSLRWTGDNSPLHF
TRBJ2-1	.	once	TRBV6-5	TGTGCCAGCAGAGGGCTCGGGGAGGTGCAGTTCTTC	CASRGLGEVQFF
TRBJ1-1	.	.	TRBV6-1	TGTGCCAGCAGTGTACGACAGGTTGAAGCTTTCTTT	CASSVRQVEAFF
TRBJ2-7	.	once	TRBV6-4	TGTGCCAGCAGAGCCACAGTGAGCTCCTACGAGCAGTACTTC	CASRATVSSYEQYF
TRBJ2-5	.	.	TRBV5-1	TGCGCCAGCAGCTTGACAGATTGGTACCAAGAGACCCAGTACTTC	CASSLTDWYQETQYF
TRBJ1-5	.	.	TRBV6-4	TGTGCCAGCAGTGACGAGATCGGGCAGCCCCAGCATTTT	CASSDEIGQPQHF
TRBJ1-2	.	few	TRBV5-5	TGTGCCAGCAGCCTTACCGGGAATTCTAACTATGGCTACACCTTC	CASSLTGNSNYGYTF
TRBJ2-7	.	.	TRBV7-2	TGTGCCAGCTTAACAGGGAGTGAATCCTACGAGCAGTACTTC	CASLTGSESYEQYF
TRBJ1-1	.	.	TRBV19	TGTGCCAGTAGTAGCAGGGTCAGCACTGAAGCTTTCTTT	CASSSRVSTEAFF
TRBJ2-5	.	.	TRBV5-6	TGTGCCAGCAGCGCCGCCTTTGGGGGGGAGACCCAGTACTTC	CASSAAFGGETQYF
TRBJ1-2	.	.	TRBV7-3	TGTGCCAGCGGTACAGGGTATGGCTACACCTTC	CASGTGYGYTF
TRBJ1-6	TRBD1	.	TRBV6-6	TGTGCCAGCAGTTACGTTACGGGACAGTATAATTCACCCCTCCACTTT	CASSYVTGQYNSPLHF
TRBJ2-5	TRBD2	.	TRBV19	TGTGCCAGCTCCTCGGGGGTAGCGGGGGGCCGTGGAGAGACCCAGTACTTC	CASSSGVAGGRGETQYF
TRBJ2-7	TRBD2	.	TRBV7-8	TGTGCCAGCAGCTTTGCTAGCGGGGGGGTCCTGAGCTCCTACGAGCAGTACTTC	CASSFASGGVLSSYEQYF
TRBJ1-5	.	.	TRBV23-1	TGCGCCAGCAGTCTGCCCGGGTTCCCAGAACTATCCCCATATAGCAATCAGCCCCAGCATTTT	CASSLPGFPELSPYSNQPQHF
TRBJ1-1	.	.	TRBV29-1	TGCAGCGTCGGGGACTGGGTTGAAGCTTTCTTT	CSVGDWVEAFF
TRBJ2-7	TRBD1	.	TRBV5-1	TGCGCCAGCAGCCCCGAGCCCGGGACAGCCTACGAGCAGTACTTC	CASSPEPGTAYEQYF
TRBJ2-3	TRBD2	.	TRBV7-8	TGTGCCAGCACTCCTAGCGGGGGAACAGATACGCAGTATTTT	CASTPSGGTDTQYF